The subject of this entry is one T cell receptor beta chain. Antigen unknown. The entry originates in a study of OX40 agonist ivuxolimab in advanced cancers. Across the study: The dose-escalation cohort had hepatocellular carcinoma, melanoma, renal cell or head and neck cancer. Cohort: 80% to 90% men, mean age about 60, aged about 20 to 79. Points from the study as a whole: CD4+ and CD8+ blood T cells expanded clonally by week 6 at 0.1 to 3.0 mg/kg.

The V gene's germline CDR1 is SGHNT and CDR2 YYREEE (reference sequence). This CDR3 has 12 residues. V was pared by 2 bases and J by 5 bases, with 7 bases between. TCRdb keeps only in-frame clones here, not all; method: immunoSEQ multiplex PCR. In the table there are some 14,000 clones, roughly three quarters of which are singletons. This clonotype originated in an adult with an advanced solid tumor such as melanoma, head and neck, liver or kidney cancer. This chain connects TRBV5-4 to TRBJ1-1; no clear D. The material sequenced was CD4+ or CD8+ T cells sorted from blood, taken in a trial of the OX40 agonist ivuxolimab. CDR3 amino acids: CASSFGWTEAFF. The DNA of the CDR3 is TGTGCCAGCAGCTTCGGGTGGACTGAAGCTTTCTTT.